Listed below are T cell receptor beta chains from one sample, sequenced in a study of CD8+CD57+ T cells in acquired aplastic anemia. One entry per CDR3 protein results from TCRdb running MiXCR on the reads. The sample has 400,000 to 450,000 distinct CDR3 sequences, approximately 70% seen once. Sample: sorted CD4+, CD8+, or CD8+CD57+ T cells (not recorded which) from PBMCs. These receptors all stem from a human donor in good health, serving as a control. The conserved cysteine and the conserved F or W are not part of the CDR3 here. Where a row states a size, it is once, few, many or the class of an expanded clone; other rows omit it.

V	J	size	CDR3
TRBV7-2	TRBJ2-2	-	ASSEGAGELF
TRBV11-1	TRBJ2-1	-	ASSLSGGPYNEQF
TRBV7-2	TRBJ1-1	many	ASSLAGQNTEAF
TRBV2	TRBJ1-4	-	ASSPRTEGKLF
TRBV20-1	TRBJ2-7	-	SAHPTVLYEQY
TRBV20-1	TRBJ1-1	-	SAGRRDGTEAF
TRBV7-2	TRBJ1-5	-	ASSPHRDYGYTFQH
TRBV20-1	TRBJ2-1	-	SASPSSYNEQF
TRBV7-2	TRBJ1-5	once	ASSLATRLHHSQH
TRBV12-3/TRBV12-4	TRBJ2-7	-	ASTRRGDEQY
TRBV2	TRBJ1-6	-	ASSRGVWGSLVK
TRBV2	-	-	ASSETHSNTGGLF
TRBV29-1	TRBJ1-3	-	SVTDRTGNTIY
TRBV7-2	TRBJ2-2	many	ASSFLAVAGELF
TRBV11-2	TRBJ1-6	-	ASSVRIEDSPLH
TRBV9	TRBJ1-3	-	ASSVLGTRDTKY
TRBV20-1	TRBJ2-7	-	SVEERGGDEY
TRBV12-3/TRBV12-4	TRBJ2-3	-	ATSGSGGTQY
TRBV6-6	TRBJ2-5	-	ATRSRPTEETQY
TRBV7-9	TRBJ1-1	-	ASSSGRETGEQVF
TRBV2	TRBJ2-7	-	ASSNGVAREQC
TRBV29-1	TRBJ2-7	-	SGGRIPSFLGYEQY
TRBV25-1	TRBJ1-1	-	ASSDNRDVAF
TRBV20-1	TRBJ1-1	-	SARYRGQAF
TRBV29-1	TRBJ2-7	-	SGGDSTYEQY
TRBV6-6	TRBJ1-5	once	ASSYPGQGYQPQH
TRBV4-2	TRBJ2-2	many	ASSWTRGGELF
TRBV7-3	TRBJ2-6	-	ASSPGASASGSNVLT
TRBV20-1	TRBJ2-7	-	SARQGVPNSYEQY
TRBV10-1	TRBJ1-1	-	ASSERGGMHEAF
TRBV7-8	TRBJ1-4	few	ASSPLNEKLF
TRBV9	TRBJ1-1	many	ASSVSAGTEAEAF
TRBV7-3	TRBJ2-7	-	ASRPSRVYELY
TRBV15	TRBJ2-1	-	ATSSDRSSYNEQF
TRBV2	TRBJ1-2	-	ASRGGGVYGYT
TRBV2	TRBJ1-4	once	ASSSRTGCKEKLF